This TCR beta chain came from a study of T cells in Graves' hyperthyroidism and ophthalmopathy (dated by TCRdb to between 2017 and 2020). Concerning the study at large: To identify distinguishing TCR V-J signatures, a discovery cohort of 95 to 100 patients was used, comprising 43 with Graves' ophthalmopathy and around 60 with stable Graves' hyperthyroidism. The study also compared thyroid tissue and blood T-cell repertoires from about six Graves' hyperthyroidism patients. Whether ophthalmopathy could be predicted prospectively was tested in an independent validation cohort made up of roughly 20 hyperthyroidism patients plus 17 patients who later progressed to ophthalmopathy. According to the paper, TCR Vbeta CDR3 sequencing was carried out on some 130 peripheral blood samples, which came from over 40 ophthalmopathy, about 75 hyperthyroidism and about 17 progressor patients. The 100 or so discovery patients were divided at random into training and test sets in a 7:3 ratio. Following sampling, methimazole starting at 30 mg daily was given to hyperthyroidism patients, and high-dose intravenous methylprednisolone was given to ophthalmopathy patients. General study outcomes and caveats: No statistical method was used to fix the sample size in advance, and group allocation was not hidden from the investigators. Ophthalmopathy was separated from stable hyperthyroidism by a 13 V-J signature model, with approximately 86% sensitivity and roughly 81% specificity obtained in cross-validation and 80%/75% obtained in testing. Most expanded thyroid clonotypes (frequency above 0.001) were also detected in blood, suggesting blood repertoires may reflect thyroid immune responses. In validation, progression to ophthalmopathy was predicted by the model with more than 65% sensitivity and roughly 72% specificity, a median of roughly 6.4 months before onset.

Concerning this clonotype itself: Its antigen target is currently unknown. Base qualities are missing; no much larger clone stands one base away.

A patient counted as having stable Graves' hyperthyroidism if no progression to ophthalmopathy occurred over 18 months of follow-up. The hyperthyroidism patients were between 18 and 65 years old and newly diagnosed, with a disease duration of less than 2 months. Patients with uncontrolled infections, other autoimmune diseases, pregnancy or lactation were excluded. Diagnoses relied on clinical symptoms, serum thyroxine and TRAb, thyroid ultrasound and orbital computed tomography. Total RNA was extracted using Trizol reagent, and RNA quality was assessed on an Agilent 2100 Bioanalyzer. TCR beta CDR3 regions were amplified from RNA transcripts. The TCR CDR3 was subjected to a first round of RT-PCR using the HTBI primer set and the Qiagen OneStep RT-PCR kit. Libraries were constructed in a second round of multiplex PCR, after which size selection and purification were carried out. Sequencing of the libraries was done on an Illumina HiSeq2000 using paired-end 100 bp reads. The authors' analysis ran thus. SOAPnuke was used to process the raw data, with reads discarded if the reads contained adapters or uncalled bases, had a mean Phred below 15, or lacked an exact constant-primer or identifier match. COPE v1.2.5 was used to merge high-quality paired reads, and clonotypes were defined as unique nucleotide sequences. MiTCR v1.1 was used to align the clonotypes against IMGT TRBV, TRBD and TRBJ reference segments. The analysis included only V-J combinations with a frequency above 0.0001, which together covered approximately 99% of the repertoires. A TCS score was defined as the ratio between F50 (clonal expansion) and ExV (chaos), using BLOSUM62-based TCRdist between CDR3 peptides within each V-J. Welch's t-statistics and random forest reduced roughly 530 V-J features to 10 to 15, which were used in a naive Bayes classifier (R e1071). The Morisita-Horn index was used to measure how similar the thyroid and blood repertoires were. The raw public data were reprocessed by TCRdb itself: fastp quality trimming at Q25, MiXCR clonotype calling, in-frame beta chains only. Each CDR3 protein appears once, grouped with its most common genes and DNA. The V and J calls come from TCRdb's annotation, not from the publication. Within this sample are a few hundred thousand distinct CDR3 sequences, with 35% to 55% of them counted one time only. Roughly 7.7% of the sample is taken by the ten largest.

Trimming removed 9 bases from V and 2 bases from J; the gene matches leave 3 bases unexplained. Looking up the germline V gene (reference sequence) yields CDR1 SEHNR and CDR2 FQNEAQ. The CDR3 spans 14 residues, from the cysteine through the phenylalanine. The kept DNA is CDR3 alone, 42 bases in frame from the first base. Recombination linked TRBV7-9 to TRBJ2-2; TRBD2 lines up with 10 middle nucleotides. The material sequenced was peripheral blood or thyroid tissue (not recorded which). The clonotype originates from a woman aged 18-30 years with Graves' hyperthyroidism. The sequenced DNA: TGTGCCAGTGTACTAGCGGGAAACACCGGGGAGCTGTTTTTT. This gives the protein CASVLAGNTGELFF.